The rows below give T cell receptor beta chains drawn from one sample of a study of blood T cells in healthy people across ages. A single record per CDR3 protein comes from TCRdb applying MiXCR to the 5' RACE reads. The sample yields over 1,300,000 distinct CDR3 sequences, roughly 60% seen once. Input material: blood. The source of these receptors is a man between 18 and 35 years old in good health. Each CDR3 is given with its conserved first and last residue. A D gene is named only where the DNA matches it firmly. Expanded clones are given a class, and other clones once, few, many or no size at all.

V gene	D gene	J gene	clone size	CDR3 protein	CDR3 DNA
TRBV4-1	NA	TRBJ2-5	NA	CASSQELGDLQETQYF	TGCGCCAGCAGCCAAGAATTGGGGGACCTACAAGAGACCCAGTACTTC
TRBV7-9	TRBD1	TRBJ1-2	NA	CASSLIGQGPPGYGYTF	TGTGCCAGCAGCTTAATTGGACAGGGGCCTCCTGGCTATGGCTACACCTTC
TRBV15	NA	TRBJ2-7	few	CATSREAGTTYEQYF	TGTGCCACCAGCAGAGAGGCGGGGACCACCTACGAGCAGTACTTC
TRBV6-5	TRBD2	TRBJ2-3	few	CASSYSGSSGGVDTQYF	TGTGCCAGCAGTTACTCGGGTTCAAGCGGGGGAGTAGATACGCAGTATTTT
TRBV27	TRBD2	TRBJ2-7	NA	CASTTRLAGDYEQYF	TGTGCCAGCACCACGAGACTAGCGGGAGACTACGAGCAGTACTTC
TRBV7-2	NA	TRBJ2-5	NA	CVSSLVGGSNQETQYF	TGTGTCAGCAGCTTAGTAGGTGGCAGCAACCAAGAGACCCAGTACTTC
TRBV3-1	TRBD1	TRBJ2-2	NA	CASSQRDRPNTGELFF	TGTGCCAGCAGCCAACGGGACAGACCGAACACCGGGGAGCTGTTTTTT
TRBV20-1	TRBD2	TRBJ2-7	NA	CSARAAGREQYF	TGCAGTGCTAGAGCAGCGGGGCGGGAGCAGTACTTC
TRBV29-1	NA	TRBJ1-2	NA	CSVSPTAVGLLNYGYTF	TGCAGCGTATCTCCGACAGCTGTGGGACTATTAAACTATGGCTACACCTTC
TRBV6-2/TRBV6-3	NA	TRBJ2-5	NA	CASSYFGTQETQYF	TGTGCCAGCAGTTACTTTGGCACGCAAGAGACCCAGTACTTC
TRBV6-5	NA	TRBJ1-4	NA	CASSFDRESAATNEKLFF	TGTGCCAGCAGTTTTGACAGAGAGAGTGCGGCTACTAATGAAAAACTGTTTTTT
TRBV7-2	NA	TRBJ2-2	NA	CASSLSLGDTGELFF	TGTGCCAGCAGTTTAAGCTTAGGGGACACCGGGGAGCTGTTTTTT
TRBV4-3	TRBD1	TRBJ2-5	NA	CASSQLGQVRETQYF	TGCGCCAGCAGCCAGCTCGGACAGGTCCGGGAGACCCAGTACTTC
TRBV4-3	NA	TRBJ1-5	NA	CASSQDRVGNQPQHF	TGCGCCAGCAGCCAAGATAGGGTCGGGAATCAGCCCCAGCATTTT
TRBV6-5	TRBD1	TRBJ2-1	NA	CASTYGQGSYEQFF	TGTGCCAGCACCTATGGACAGGGTTCCTACGAGCAGTTCTTC
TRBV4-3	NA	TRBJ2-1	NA	CASSQLPGQDYNEQFF	TGCGCCAGCAGCCAACTTCCGGGTCAGGACTACAATGAGCAGTTCTTC
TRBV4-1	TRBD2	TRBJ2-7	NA	CASGQARLAGAYEQYF	TGCGCCAGCGGTCAAGCACGACTAGCGGGGGCGTACGAGCAGTACTTC
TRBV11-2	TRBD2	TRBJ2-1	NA	CASSLDQLTLLAGAVEQFF	TGTGCCAGCAGCTTAGATCAGTTAACTTTACTAGCGGGAGCGGTAGAGCAGTTCTTC
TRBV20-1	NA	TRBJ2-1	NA	CSAPGLFGEQFF	TGCAGTGCTCCGGGGCTTTTTGGTGAGCAGTTCTTC
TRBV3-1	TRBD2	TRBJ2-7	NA	CASSRERRGSYEQYF	TGTGCCAGCAGCCGCGAGAGGCGCGGGAGTTACGAGCAGTACTTC
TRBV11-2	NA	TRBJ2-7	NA	CASSLETTSYNEQYF	TGTGCCAGCAGCTTAGAAACTACCTCCTACAATGAGCAGTACTTC
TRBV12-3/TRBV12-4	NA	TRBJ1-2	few	CASSYPSRDGYTF	TGTGCCAGCAGTTACCCCTCGCGTGATGGCTACACCTTC
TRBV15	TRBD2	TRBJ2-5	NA	CATSKPSGGETQYF	TGTGCCACCAGCAAACCCTCGGGAGGGGAGACCCAGTACTTC
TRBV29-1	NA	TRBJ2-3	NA	CSVGQGITDTQYF	TGCAGCGTTGGGCAGGGCATAACAGATACGCAGTATTTT
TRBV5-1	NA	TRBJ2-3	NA	CASRRGVSGDTQYF	TGCGCCAGCAGAAGGGGAGTCAGTGGAGATACGCAGTATTTT
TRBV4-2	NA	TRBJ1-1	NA	CASSPADREAFF	TGTGCCAGCAGCCCCGCGGACAGAGAAGCTTTCTTT
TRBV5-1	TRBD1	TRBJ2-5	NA	CASSGDSLQETQYF	TGCGCCAGCAGCGGGGACAGCCTACAAGAGACCCAGTACTTC
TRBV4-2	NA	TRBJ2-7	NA	CAGSQGGRLYEQYF	TGTGCCGGCAGCCAAGGAGGCAGGCTCTACGAGCAGTACTTC
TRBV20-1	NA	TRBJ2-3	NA	CSADPGGSVDTQYF	TGCAGTGCAGACCCGGGGGGCTCGGTGGATACGCAGTATTTT
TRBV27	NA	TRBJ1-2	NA	CASSPQGFNYGYTF	TGTGCCAGCAGTCCACAGGGCTTTAACTATGGCTACACCTTC
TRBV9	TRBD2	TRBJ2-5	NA	CASSAREGGIEETQYF	TGTGCCAGCAGCGCCCGGGAGGGGGGCATTGAGGAGACCCAGTACTTC
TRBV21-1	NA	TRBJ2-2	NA	CASSDPAGGEFVELFF	TGTGCCAGCAGCGACCCAGCGGGGGGTGAGTTTGTGGAGCTGTTTTTT
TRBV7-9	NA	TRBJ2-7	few	CASSSSTHGGLSYEQYF	TGTGCCAGCAGCTCCTCTACACACGGCGGTTTATCCTACGAGCAGTACTTC